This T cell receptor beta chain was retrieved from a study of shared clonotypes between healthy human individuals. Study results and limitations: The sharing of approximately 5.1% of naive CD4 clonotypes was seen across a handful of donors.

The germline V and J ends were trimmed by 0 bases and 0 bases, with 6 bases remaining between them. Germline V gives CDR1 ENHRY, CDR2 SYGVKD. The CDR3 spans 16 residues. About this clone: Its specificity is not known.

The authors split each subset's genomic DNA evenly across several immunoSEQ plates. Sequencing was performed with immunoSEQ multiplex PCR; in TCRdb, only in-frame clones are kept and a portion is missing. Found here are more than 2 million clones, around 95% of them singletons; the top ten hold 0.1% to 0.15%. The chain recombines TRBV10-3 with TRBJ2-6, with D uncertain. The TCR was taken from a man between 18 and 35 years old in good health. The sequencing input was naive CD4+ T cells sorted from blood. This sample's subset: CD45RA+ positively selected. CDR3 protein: CAISESGSSGANVLTF. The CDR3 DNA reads TGTGCCATCAGTGAGTCTGGAAGCTCTGGGGCCAACGTCCTGACTTTC.